The entry that follows covers one T cell receptor (beta chain) sequence. This clonotype was counted only a few times. Its antigen is still unknown. The junction shows a germline mismatch at one end, possibly a read error. This entry comes from a study of blood T cells in healthy people across ages (dated by TCRdb to the mid-2010s). Study-wide context: In model experiments, template switching captured about one uniquely barcoded TCR beta cDNA molecule for every two T cells. Age-related changes in TCR beta repertoire diversity were measured in the study by deep sequencing normalized with unique cDNA molecular identifiers. The donors were split into four age groups: young (average around 15 years), middle-aged (around 37), aged (more than 55) and long-lived (approximately 80). To avoid experimental bias, donors of different ages were distributed randomly across sequencing lanes. Using the same blood draw, the study looked at two additional independent replicas of 1 million unique cDNA reads for two donors, one aged 18 to 30 and the other aged 80 or older. General findings and caveats noted by the study authors: A strong correlation was found between observed TCR beta diversity and the percentage of naive T cells measured by flow cytometry. Observed TCR beta diversity per million T cells fell roughly linearly with age, and a significant reduction was already apparent by age around 40. Because the CMV infection status of the donors was unknown, age-related changes in expanded clonotypes may potentially have been confounded. Conclusive comparison of naive and antigen-experienced compartments was prevented by the profiling of bulk unsorted PBMCs. Compared with the aged group, the long-lived group had more naive CD4+ T cells, fewer expanded clones and increased TCR diversity, suggesting age selection. Estimates of total diversity based on one million sequenced T cells were regarded as lower bounds and as underestimates.

Systemically healthy Caucasian individuals from Russia, 35 to 50 in total and aged roughly 6 to 95 years, were included as donors. Each donor gave around 9 milliliters of peripheral blood, collected into EDTA-treated Vacutainer tubes. Ficoll-Paque density-gradient centrifugation was used to isolate PBMCs, with at least 6 million per sample. Trizol reagent was used to extract total RNA from the PBMCs, yielding at least 6 micrograms per sample. Naive CD45RAhigh/CD27high T cell percentages were measured by flow cytometry on a PBMC aliquot from every donor. From the cysteine up to the phenylalanine, the CDR3 has a length of 12 residues. The CDR3 DNA has 36 bases and is translated from base 1. CDR1 MDHEN and CDR2 SYDVKM were looked up in the germline V gene. Library method: 5' RACE. TCRdb lists the instrument as Illumina HiSeq 2500. The second PCR ran for roughly 6 to 11 cycles and used a J-beta primer mix along with a sample-barcoded 5' primer. A unique molecular identifier was introduced onto each TCR beta cDNA molecule by a template-switch 5' adaptor carrying 12 random nucleotides. Each sample yielded at least 2.5 million CDR3-containing paired-end reads. First-strand cDNA synthesis was performed from all RNA using the Mint cDNA synthesis kit, with priming by a TRBC-specific oligonucleotide. Following uracil-DNA glycosylase treatment, a first 18-cycle PCR with universal primers M1SS and BC2_uni_R was performed on all cDNA. As for how the authors treated the data: For normalization, 1 million high-quality reads were randomly selected from each sample, with every read carrying a distinct molecular identifier. Reads with shared molecular identifiers were discarded instead of being binned into consensus sequences. MiTCR, with a Q25 quality threshold and the strictest error-elimination algorithm, was used for CDR3 identification, clonotype clustering and error correction. A nonparametric unseen species model using Euler transformation provided a lower-bound estimate of total TCR beta diversity. TCRdb trimmed the raw reads at Q25, called clones with MiXCR and kept productive beta chains. Rows are combined by CDR3 protein, so each entry shows the most common genes and DNA. Here the V and J calls rest on TCRdb's processing, not on the authors' analysis. This sample has 550,000 to 800,000 distinct CDR3 sequences in its table, and around a fifth of those were observed once. Under 4% of the sample lies in the top ten.

The receptor chain draws on TRBV28 and TRBJ1-1; the D gene lacks a confident call. This TCR was sampled from a man in his 70s in good health. The sample taken for sequencing was blood. This receptor carries the CDR3 CASSFLNTVAFF. The nucleotides read TGTGCCAGCAGTTTTCTGAACACTGTAGCTTTCTTT. When the CDR3 is completed using the reference TRBV28 and TRBJ1-1 genes on either side, the full variable domain is DVKVTQSSRYLVKRTGEKVFLECVQDMDHENMFWYRQDPGLGLRLIYFSYDVKMKEKGDIPEGYSVSREKKERFSLILESASTNQTSMYLCASSFLNTVAFFGQGTRLTVV.